Presented here are 19 T cell receptor beta chains from one specimen sequenced in a study of blood T cell dynamics during melanoma immunotherapy (dated by TCRdb to the early 2020s). Library generation was performed with the immunoSEQ multiplex PCR assay. TCRdb mirrors the immuneACCESS table, restricted to in-frame sequences. Some clones are absent from its copies; in checked studies, under half trace to an unresolved V gene, and the reason for the others is unknown. The sample table holds approximately 25,000 clones, of which around 85% were seen once. The ten biggest clones cover more than 3.5% of the sample. Taken with the paper, the label for time point translates to: pre-treatment baseline. Sequencing was performed on blood, taken from a patient treated with checkpoint blockade. These receptors all come from a human donor with melanoma.

The chain links TRBV11-2 to TRBJ2-2, with 9 positions matching TRBD2. From germline, CDR1 is SGHAT and CDR2 FQNNGV. The CDR3 runs 15 residues. Losses at the gene ends were 6 bases for V and 4 bases for J; bases not matched to a gene: 6. CDR3 nucleotide sequence: TGTGCCAGCAGTTTGACTAGCGGTTTCACCGGGGAGCTGTTTTTT. Translation: CASSLTSGFTGELFF. The complete variable domain, with remaining parts taken from reference TRBV11-2 and TRBJ2-2, reads EAGVAQSPRYKIIEKRQSVAFWCNPISGHATLYWYQQILGQGPKLLIQFQNNGVVDDSQLPKDRFSAERLKGVDSTLKIQPAKLEDSAVYLCASSLTSGFTGELFFGEGSRLTVL.

The genes are TRBV18 and TRBJ1-1; D might be TRBD1 (5 bases). The CDR3 covers 16 residues. V lost 5 bases to trimming and J lost 0 bases, with 16 bases between them. The germline CDR1 and CDR2 sequences are KGHSH and LQKENI. The CDR3 coding sequence is TGTGCCAGCTCATTGGACCGGGGCAGGATGAACACTGAAGCTTTCTTT. Protein product: CASSLDRGRMNTEAFF.

This clone appeared a single time. The rearrangement links TRBV18 to TRBJ1-4; D unclear. Looked up from germline, CDR1 is KGHSH and CDR2 is LQKENI. The V end was cut by 6 bases, the J end by 5 bases, with 13 bases between. This CDR3 has 14 amino acids. CDR3 in DNA: TGTGCCAGCTCTTTCGGGCCCGGGAATGAAAAACTGTTTTTT. This gives the protein CASSFGPGNEKLFF.

The chain combines TRBV7-9 with TRBJ2-1; TRBD1 might be the D (5 bases). CDR3 length equals 11 residues. Trimming shortened V by 11 bases and J by 12 bases, and 17 bases separated the two germline ends. Germline values: CDR1 SEHNR, CDR2 FQNEAQ (reference sequence). CDR3 nucleotide sequence: TGTGCCCCCGATAGACAGTTTACGCAGTTCTTC. Translated, it gives CAPDRQFTQFF.

This clone was observed a handful of times. V and J are TRBV5-1 and TRBJ1-1; a possible D gene is TRBD1 (5 bases). Trimming took 2 bases from V and 6 from J, leaving 17 bases between them. The CDR3 extends over 15 amino acids. Germline assignment: CDR1 SGHRS and CDR2 YFSETQ. The chain's CDR3 is CASSLGGRGMAEAFF. The CDR3 nucleotides read TGCGCCAGCAGCTTAGGAGGAAGGGGAATGGCTGAAGCTTTCTTT.

J is TRBJ2-1 and V is TRBV7-2; TRBD1 matches at 12 bases. The CDR3 loop spans 15 amino acids. The germline gives CDR1 SGHTA, CDR2 FQGNSA. Trimming removed 4 bases from V and 9 bases from J; junction bases left unmatched: 7. CDR3 nucleotide sequence: TGTGCCAGCAGCTCCAGGGACAGGGGGCTAAGTGAGCAGTTCTTC. It translates to CASSSRDRGLSEQFF.

This rearrangement joins TRBV9 to TRBJ2-2; no definite D call. CDR1 is SGDLS, CDR2 YYNGEE, per germline. Trimming took 2 bases from V and 4 from J, leaving 9 bases between them. The CDR3 consists of 14 residues. The CDR3 DNA reads TGTGCCAGCAGCGTCCGAGGCGGCACCGGGGAGCTGTTTTTT. Protein: CASSVRGGTGELFF.

The chain recombines TRBV2 with TRBJ1-5; D is perhaps TRBD1 (6 bases). The CDR3 runs 15 residues. The germline gives CDR1 SNHLY, CDR2 FYNNEI. Trimming removed 5 bases from V and 0 bases from J, with 11 bases in between. CDR3 sequence (DNA): TGTGCCAGCAGTCAAAGGGGGGGTAGCAATCAGCCCCAGCATTTT. As protein: CASSQRGGSNQPQHF.

This clone was counted once. The V and J genes are TRBV14 and TRBJ2-5, with TRBD2 as a possible D gene (6 bases). V lost 2 bases and J 1 base, leaving 20 bases between the germline ends. Germline assignment: CDR1 SGHDN and CDR2 FVKESK. CDR3 length: 18 amino acids. In DNA, the CDR3 is TGTGCCAGCAGCCAACTGGTTGGCGGGGCTAGGGCCCAAGAGACCCAGTACTTC. It codes for CASSQLVGGARAQETQYF.

Only a few counts were recorded for this clone. The chain is built from TRBV2 and TRBJ1-1; D uncertain. Germline values: CDR1 SNHLY, CDR2 FYNNEI. Trimming took off 4 bases at V and 0 bases at J, with 6 bases between the two ends. The CDR3 spans 13 residues. The CDR3 is CASSVLMNTEAFF. CDR3 nucleotides: TGTGCCAGCAGTGTCCTGATGAACACTGAAGCTTTCTTT.

The V call is TRBV27, the J call TRBJ2-5, with D possibly matching TRBD1 (7 bases). This CDR3 has 15 amino acids. Germline CDR1 reads MNHEY; CDR2 reads SMNVEV (reference sequence). The V end lost 5 bases, the J end lost 5 bases, and 18 bases lay between the germline ends. The CDR3 reads CASSRGGGVGETQYF. DNA for the CDR3: TGTGCCAGCAGTAGAGGGGGCGGGGTTGGGGAGACCCAGTACTTC.

The CDR3: CTSSQDIGGSKNIQYF. The DNA of the CDR3 is TGCACCAGCAGCCAAGATATAGGCGGGAGTAAAAACATTCAGTACTTC. V and J are TRBV1 and TRBJ2-4; the D call of TRBD2 is as the table states it, not checked on the DNA. TRBV1 is a listed pseudogene. The CDR3 is made up of 16 amino acids.

The V gene is TRBV15, the J gene TRBJ2-2, with D unclear. The V end was cut by 5 bases, the J end by 0 bases, with 4 bases between. The CDR3 runs to 13 residues. CDR1 is LNHNV, CDR2 YYDKDF, per germline (reference sequence). For the CDR3, the DNA is TGTGCCACCAGCCCTCCGAACACCGGGGAGCTGTTTTTT. This translates into CATSPPNTGELFF.

This rearrangement joins TRBV5-6 to TRBJ2-3; the D gene is possibly TRBD2 (5 bases). Germline-derived CDR1 and CDR2 are SGHDT and YYEEEE. The V gene lost 2 bases and the J gene lost 1 base, with 14 bases spanning the gap. CDR3 length: 16 amino acids. The DNA for the CDR3 is TGTGCCAGCAGCTTTACCCTAGCTTCGGGCACAGATACGCAGTATTTT. It translates to CASSFTLASGTDTQYF.

The chain links TRBV19 to TRBJ2-3; 15 nucleotides agree with TRBD2. The V gene's germline CDR1 is LNHDA and CDR2 SQIVND (reference sequence). The CDR3 contains 17 residues. The V segment lost 2 bases and the J segment 4 bases; nucleotides outside the gene matches: 4. In nucleotides, the CDR3 is TGTGCCAGTAGTATACTTGGACTAGCGGGAGGGGCAGATACGCAGTATTTT. Its translation is CASSILGLAGGADTQYF. The variable domain in full, with the rest retrieved from reference TRBV19 and TRBJ2-3, is DGGITQSPKYLFRKEGQNVTLSCEQNLNHDAMYWYRQDPGQGLRLIYYSQIVNDFQKGDIAEGYSVSREKKESFPLTVTSAQKNPTAFYLCASSILGLAGGADTQYFGPGTRLTVL.

The chain uses TRBV27 and TRBJ2-5; 8 nucleotides match TRBD1. This CDR3 region has 15 residues. Per the germline V gene, CDR1 is MNHEY and CDR2 is SMNVEV (reference sequence). Unmatched junction bases numbered 10, after V lost 6 bases and J lost 4 bases. CDR3 nucleotides: TGTGCCAGCAGCCGGGGACAGGCGTTCGGAGAGACCCAGTACTTC. Its translation: CASSRGQAFGETQYF.

This clone was detected only once. The chain carries TRBV7-6 and TRBJ2-5; D not resolved. CDR1 and CDR2 from the germline V gene are SGHVS and FNYEAQ. The CDR3 is 12 amino acids. The V end lost 4 bases, the J end lost 4 bases, and 7 bases lay between the germline ends. In nucleotides, the CDR3 is TGTGCCAGCAGCTCCCACCGAGAGACCCAGTACTTC. It yields the protein CASSSHRETQYF.

The chain is built from TRBV5-1 and TRBJ2-5, with 8 nucleotides matching TRBD2. Germline loops: CDR1 SGHRS, CDR2 YFSETQ. V dropped 1 base and J dropped 5; count of bases not matched to a gene: 7. There are 15 residues in the CDR3. CDR3: CASSLTSGAGETQYF. CDR3 nucleotide sequence: TGCGCCAGCAGCTTGACTAGCGGAGCCGGGGAGACCCAGTACTTC.

This clone was seen once. The chain uses TRBV7-6 and TRBJ2-7; 7 positions agree with TRBD1. V lost 5 bases to trimming and J lost 3 bases; unmatched junction nucleotides: 13. CDR1 and CDR2 (germline): SGHVS, FNYEAQ. This CDR3 has 16 amino acids. The CDR3 reads CASSDQGRTGRYEQYF. CDR3 coding DNA: TGTGCCAGCAGCGACCAGGGACGGACAGGACGCTACGAGCAGTACTTC.